This entry lists 5 T cell receptor beta chains sequenced from one sample in a study of shared clonotypes between healthy human individuals. Data came from immunoSEQ multiplex PCR; TCRdb stores just in-frame clones and leaves some out. This sample yields roughly 1,800,000 clones, of which about 95% are seen a single time; 1% to 1.5% belongs to the top ten. Terminally differentiated effector memory CD45RA+ cells were left out of the naive CD8 fraction, which was CD45RO-negative and positively selected for CCR7. Sequencing used naive CD8+ T cells sorted from blood. Source of these receptors: a man aged 18 to 29 in good health.

The chain links TRBV2 to TRBJ2-1; 8 bases fit TRBD1. Germline CDR1 and CDR2: SNHLY and FYNNEI. This CDR3 spans 15 amino acids. With V trimmed by 9 bases and J by 3 bases, 10 bases remained unmatched. DNA of the CDR3: TGTGCCAGTTCGGATCCCAGGGGGCTCTACAATGAGCAGTTCTTC. This encodes CASSDPRGLYNEQFF.

This chain uses TRBV9 with TRBJ2-7; a possible D gene is TRBD1 (5 bases). The CDR3 has 12 residues. Trimming pared 2 bases from V and 7 bases from J, leaving 10 bases between. The germline gives CDR1 SGDLS, CDR2 YYNGEE. The CDR3 sequence is CASSVDDSEQYF. Here the CDR3 DNA reads TGTGCCAGCAGCGTTGACGACAGTGAGCAGTACTTC.

The J gene is TRBJ2-7, the V gene TRBV9, with unresolved D. Germline-derived CDR1 and CDR2 are SGDLS and YYNGEE. The CDR3 is made up of 14 amino acids. Trimming removed 3 bases at V and 0 bases at J, with 10 bases between. The CDR3 loop reads CASSAAENSYEQYF. The CDR3 nucleotides read TGTGCCAGCAGCGCGGCAGAAAACTCCTACGAGCAGTACTTC.

The J gene is TRBJ2-3, the V gene TRBV30; D possibly corresponds to TRBD2 (6 bases). Trimming removed 0 bases from V and 2 bases from J, with 9 bases in between. Germline V gene sequence: CDR1 GTSNPN, CDR2 SVGIG (reference sequence). The CDR3 has 14 amino acids. The CDR3 here is CAWSVGTHTDTQYF. CDR3 nucleotide sequence: TGTGCCTGGAGTGTCGGGACTCACACAGATACGCAGTATTTT.

The chain is built from TRBV7-9 and TRBJ1-2; no definite D call. Germline CDR1 SEHNR, CDR2 FQNEAQ (reference sequence). The CDR3 runs 12 residues. Trimming pared 3 bases from V and 7 bases from J, leaving 9 bases between. DNA for the CDR3: TGTGCCAGCAGCTTTGACCCACTTGGCTACACCTTC. Its protein is CASSFDPLGYTF.